These 13 T cell receptor beta chains were all obtained from the same sample, sequenced in a study of cytomegalovirus exposure and HLA in healthy donors. It was with 60 Vbeta and 13 Jbeta primers that the PCR ran. Using immunoSEQ multiplex PCR, the repertoire was profiled, and TCRdb retains in-frame clones only, with some absent. The sample lists 58,000 or so clones; roughly 75% were seen once. Sequenced input: PBMCs. These receptors were collected from a middle-aged woman in good health and CMV-seropositive.

In nucleotides, the CDR3 is TGTGCCAGTAGTATCGGTCAGGGAACGAACACCGGGGAGCTGTTTTTT. Translating it yields CASSIGQGTNTGELFF. The gene calls are TRBV19 and TRBJ2-2, with D perhaps matching TRBD1 (5 bases). CDR3 length: 16 amino acids. V dropped 3 bases and J dropped 0 bases, with 11 bases sitting between them. Germline V CDR1 and CDR2: LNHDA, SQIVND (reference sequence).

V usage is TRBV19 and J usage is TRBJ1-5; 9 positions match TRBD1. CDR3 length: 13 residues. Germline CDR1 LNHDA, CDR2 SQIVND (reference sequence). Trimming removed 10 bases from V and 8 bases from J; junction bases left unmatched: 9. The CDR3 DNA reads as TGTGCCACCACGGGACAGGGCTTCGAGCCCCAGCATTTT. It codes for CATTGQGFEPQHF.

The chain combines TRBV5-1 with TRBJ1-6; 8 bases are a match to TRBD1. In germline, CDR1 is SGHRS, CDR2 YFSETQ. V dropped 4 bases and J dropped 6; count of bases not matched to a gene: 9. This CDR3 is built from 16 residues. Here the CDR3 DNA reads TGCGCCAGCAGCCGTATCCCGGGACAGGCTAATTCACCCCTCCACTTT. It encodes CASSRIPGQANSPLHF.

The gene calls are TRBV30 and TRBJ1-2; D possibly corresponds to TRBD1 (6 bases). The germline CDR1 and CDR2 sequences are GTSNPN and SVGIG (reference sequence). The germline V and J ends were trimmed by 4 bases and 1 base, with 10 bases remaining between them. The CDR3 spans 13 residues. CDR3 sequence reads: CAWTDSRNYGYTF. The CDR3, as DNA: TGTGCCTGGACGGACAGCCGTAACTATGGCTACACCTTC. Looking up the rest from reference TRBV30 and TRBJ1-2 gives the full variable domain: SQTIHQWPATLVQPVGSPLSLECTVEGTSNPNLYWYRQAAGRGLQLLFYSVGIGQISSEVPQNLSASRPQDRQFILSSKKLLLSDSGFYLCAWTDSRNYGYTFGSGTRLTVV.

This clone was detected a few times. This sequence joins TRBV12-5 and TRBJ1-1; tentative D call: TRBD1 (5 bases). CDR3 length: 15 amino acids. V gave up 0 bases and J gave up 3 bases, with 11 bases separating them. The germline V gene has CDR1 LGHNT and CDR2 FRNRAP. CDR3 region: CASGLVVSGDTEAFF. DNA for the CDR3: TGTGCTAGTGGTTTGGTAGTTTCGGGGGACACTGAAGCTTTCTTT.

The V gene is TRBV10-2, the J gene TRBJ2-2, with TRBD2 matching 7 bases. Germline V gene data show CDR1 as WSHSY and CDR2 as SAAADI. V gave up 7 bases and J gave up 5 bases; unmatched junction bases: 7. The length of the CDR3 is 14 residues. The CDR3 DNA sequence: TGCGCCAGCAAGAGCGGGGCTCAGACCGGGGAGCTGTTTTTT. Translating gives CASKSGAQTGELFF.

CDR3 loop: CASSISPGGPNTDTQYF. The CDR3 coding sequence is TGTGCCAGTAGCATTTCCCCGGGGGGCCCGAACACAGATACGCAGTATTTT. The genes are TRBV19 and TRBJ2-3; D may be TRBD2 (7 bases). CDR1 is LNHDA and CDR2 is SQIVND in the germline V gene (reference sequence). The CDR3 has 17 residues. The V end lost 6 bases, the J end lost 2 bases, and 21 bases lay between the germline ends. The full variable domain, in which reference TRBV19 and TRBJ2-3 provide the parts outside the CDR3, is DGGITQSPKYLFRKEGQNVTLSCEQNLNHDAMYWYRQDPGQGLRLIYYSQIVNDFQKGDIAEGYSVSREKKESFPLTVTSAQKNPTAFYLCASSISPGGPNTDTQYFGPGTRLTVL.

Concerning this clone itself: Since a far larger clone is one base different, this is likely a read error. V is TRBV15 and J is TRBJ1-6; TRBD1 matches at 8 bases. Germline V gene lookup returns CDR1 LNHNV and CDR2 YYDKDF (reference sequence). The CDR3 sequence is 16 residues long. V lost 4 bases to trimming and J lost 7 bases; unmatched junction nucleotides: 9. CDR3 sequence reads: CATSNIRTGRNSPLHF. For the CDR3, the DNA is TGTGCCACCAGCAATATCCGGACAGGGAGGAATTCACCCCTCCACTTT.

V gene TRBV30 combines with J gene TRBJ1-2; D ambiguous. There are 11 residues in the CDR3. The germline CDR1 and CDR2 sequences are GTSNPN and SVGIG (reference sequence). Trimming shortened V by 5 bases and J by 7 bases, and 11 bases separated the two germline ends. The CDR3 region is CAWGRAGGYTF. As DNA, the CDR3 is TGTGCCTGGGGGCGGGCCGGTGGCTACACCTTC.

The CDR3 protein is CASSPGRTAGNTIYF. CDR3 bases: TGCGCCAGCAGCCCAGGGCGGACCGCTGGAAACACCATATATTTT. The chain uses TRBV5-1 and TRBJ1-3, with D possibly matching TRBD1 (5 bases). The V gene lost 4 bases and the J gene lost 2 bases, with 13 bases spanning the gap. Germline V gene sequence: CDR1 SGHRS, CDR2 YFSETQ. CDR3 length: 15 amino acids.

This clone was counted once. V usage is TRBV6-1 and J usage is TRBJ1-2; tentative D call: TRBD1 (5 bases). The CDR3 runs to 14 residues. Trimming removed 2 bases from V and 4 bases from J, with 11 bases in between. Germline V lookup: CDR1 MNHNS, CDR2 SASEGT. CDR3 nucleotides: TGTGCCAGCAGTGAAATGGGGCAGGGCTATGGCTACACCTTC. This codes for CASSEMGQGYGYTF.

The J gene is TRBJ2-1, the V gene TRBV7-6; 13 nucleotides agree with TRBD2. V lost 1 base, J lost 10 bases, and 7 bases stayed unmatched. The CDR3 spans 16 residues. CDR1 SGHVS and CDR2 FNYEAQ come from the germline V gene. The chain's CDR3 is CASSLGGGTSGEEQFF. The CDR3 DNA reads as TGTGCCAGCAGCTTAGGGGGGGGGACTAGCGGGGAGGAGCAGTTCTTC.

The chain is built from TRBV4-2 and TRBJ1-2; 11 bases are shared with TRBD1. The CDR3 has 14 residues. V trimming: 5 bases; J trimming: 8 bases; junction bases outside the gene matches: 7. Germline V gives CDR1 LGHNA, CDR2 YNFKEQ. For the CDR3, the DNA is TGTGCCAGCAGCTCGGGACAGGGGGAAAAAGGCTACACCTTC. The encoded protein is CASSSGQGEKGYTF.